Following are 27 T cell receptor beta chains from one sample sequenced in a study of T cell responses to AZD1222 COVID-19 vaccine. Using immunoSEQ multiplex PCR, the repertoire was profiled, and TCRdb retains in-frame clones only, with some absent. The repertoire holds about 140,000 clones, with 92% as singletons. The source material was peripheral blood, sampled on day 0 of AZD1222 vaccination. The receptors derive from an adult in good health.

The chain carries TRBV4-1 and TRBJ2-3, with TRBD1 matching over 9 bases. Looked up from germline, CDR1 is MGHRA and CDR2 is YSYEKL. V dropped 1 base and J dropped 4; count of bases not matched to a gene: 6. This CDR3 spans 16 amino acids. The CDR3 protein is CASSQVWTGAADTQYF. The CDR3 nucleotides are TGCGCCAGCAGCCAAGTCTGGACAGGGGCCGCAGATACGCAGTATTTT.

The genes are TRBV30 and TRBJ1-1; a possible D gene is TRBD1 (5 bases). Looked up from germline, CDR1 is GTSNPN and CDR2 is SVGIG (reference sequence). V gave up 4 bases and J gave up 4 bases, with 10 bases separating them. This CDR3 is 12 amino acids long. CDR3 in amino acids: CAWTPTGTEAFF. The CDR3, as DNA: TGTGCCTGGACCCCTACAGGCACTGAAGCTTTCTTT.

This clone was detected only once. The J gene is TRBJ2-1, the V gene TRBV7-3, with TRBD2 matching 9 bases. The CDR3 runs to 16 residues. Germline CDR1 reads SGHTA; CDR2 reads FQGTGA. V lost 5 bases, J lost 5 bases, and 10 bases stayed unmatched. Here the CDR3 DNA reads TGTGCCAGCAGCCCCCGGGGGACTAGCAGGGACAATGAGCAGTTCTTC. It specifies CASSPRGTSRDNEQFF.

This chain links TRBV4-2 with TRBJ1-1; 9 positions match TRBD1. The CDR3 sequence is 13 residues long. V shed 4 bases and J 4 bases; nucleotides not matched to a gene: 1. The V gene's germline CDR1 is LGHNA and CDR2 YNFKEQ. CDR3 coding DNA: TGTGCCAGCAGCCTGGACAGGGGCACTGAAGCTTTCTTT. Amino acid sequence: CASSLDRGTEAFF.

The rearrangement links TRBV21-1 to TRBJ1-1; the D segment call TRBD1 is taken from the table without a DNA check. TRBV21-1 has pseudogene status. This CDR3 spans 18 amino acids. The CDR3 DNA sequence: TGTGCCAGCAGCAATATGAGGGATGTGGGGGCCTTAAACACTGAAGCTTTCTTT. Its translation: CASSNMRDVGALNTEAFF.

The chain joins TRBV2 to TRBJ2-3, with 10 bases lining up with TRBD2. The trim removed 9 bases at V and 0 bases at J, leaving 3 bases unmatched. The CDR3 has 14 amino acids. CDR1 is SNHLY, CDR2 FYNNEI, per germline. The CDR3 region has the DNA TGTGCCAGTATACTAGCGGGAAGCACAGATACGCAGTATTTT. Its translation: CASILAGSTDTQYF.

This chain links TRBV5-6 with TRBJ1-1; D perhaps matches TRBD1 (5 bases). The V and J ends lost 1 base and 2 bases respectively, with 9 bases between them. Germline CDR1 and CDR2: SGHDT and YYEEEE. This CDR3 contains 14 residues. CDR3 coding DNA: TGTGCCAGCAGCTTGAGTGGGGGAAACACTGAAGCTTTCTTT. Encoded protein: CASSLSGGNTEAFF.

This clone was counted a few times. This chain uses TRBV18 with TRBJ1-1; TRBD1 is a possible D gene (6 bases). The CDR3 spans 16 residues. V was cut by 2 bases and J by 5 bases, with 18 bases left in between. Germline V gene lookup returns CDR1 KGHSH and CDR2 LQKENI. This chain's CDR3 is CASSPYTGRRLTEAFF. CDR3 bases: TGTGCCAGCTCACCATACACAGGGCGGCGTTTAACTGAAGCTTTCTTT.

The chain carries TRBV19 and TRBJ1-1; no clear D gene. Germline CDR1 LNHDA, CDR2 SQIVND (reference sequence). V dropped 3 bases and J dropped 1 base, with 6 bases sitting between them. This CDR3 is 13 amino acids long. This chain's CDR3 is CASSIRENTEAFF. The CDR3 DNA follows: TGTGCCAGTAGTATTAGGGAGAACACTGAAGCTTTCTTT. Filled out from reference TRBV19 and TRBJ1-1, the complete variable domain reads DGGITQSPKYLFRKEGQNVTLSCEQNLNHDAMYWYRQDPGQGLRLIYYSQIVNDFQKGDIAEGYSVSREKKESFPLTVTSAQKNPTAFYLCASSIRENTEAFFGQGTRLTVV.

The chain recombines TRBV7-9 with TRBJ1-1; D uncertain. The CDR3 extends over 13 amino acids. Germline-derived CDR1 and CDR2 are SEHNR and FQNEAQ (reference sequence). V shed 1 base and J shed 1 base, with 4 bases lying between them. CDR3 protein: CASSLGTNTEAFF. The CDR3 coding sequence is TGTGCCAGCAGCTTAGGGACGAACACTGAAGCTTTCTTT.

The CDR3 DNA sequence: TGTGCCAGCAGCCACTTTGGGACAGACAAAAATTCACCCCTCCACTTT. As protein: CASSHFGTDKNSPLHF. V and J are TRBV5-6 and TRBJ1-6, with 7 positions matching TRBD1. The CDR3 length is 16 residues. With V trimmed by 4 bases and J by 7 bases, 11 bases remained unmatched. CDR1 SGHDT and CDR2 YYEEEE come from the germline V gene.

This chain joins TRBV6-1 and TRBJ1-4, with D possibly TRBD1 on 6 matching bases. The germline V gene encodes CDR1 MNHNS and CDR2 SASEGT. The CDR3 contains 16 residues. Trimming stripped 0 bases from V and 7 bases from J, with 15 bases between. The CDR3 reads CASSEARTARSEKLFF. For the CDR3, the DNA is TGTGCCAGCAGTGAAGCGCGGACAGCTAGGAGTGAAAAACTGTTTTTT.

The chain has TRBV2 and TRBJ2-7; D is unresolved. The CDR3 contains 14 residues. V was shortened by 5 bases and J by 2 bases, with 13 bases between the two germline ends. The germline V gene has CDR1 SNHLY and CDR2 FYNNEI. CDR3 coding DNA: TGTGCCAGCAGTTTCGATAGGGTAGCCTACGAGCAGTACTTC. The encoded protein is CASSFDRVAYEQYF.

The V and J genes are TRBV27 and TRBJ2-6; tentative D call: TRBD2 (5 bases). The CDR3 sequence is 14 residues long. Trimming shortened V by 6 bases and J by 5 bases, and 11 bases separated the two germline ends. CDR1 and CDR2 (germline): MNHEY, SMNVEV (reference sequence). As DNA, the CDR3 is TGTGCCAGCAGCCCGTCCGGGAGGGCCAACGTCCTGACTTTC. The encoded protein is CASSPSGRANVLTF.

This clone was seen a few times. CDR3 sequence (DNA): TGTGCCAGCAGCTTACAGGGTTATGAAGCTTTCTTT. This sequence encodes CASSLQGYEAFF. The rearrangement links TRBV11-2 to TRBJ1-1, with D perhaps TRBD1 (5 bases). This CDR3 has 12 residues. V gave up 2 bases and J gave up 7 bases, with 8 bases separating them. Germline assignment: CDR1 SGHAT and CDR2 FQNNGV.

This sequence joins TRBV13 and TRBJ1-5; possibly TRBD1 for D (6 bases). V lost 5 bases and J lost 3, with 8 bases in between. Germline lookup yields CDR1 PRHDT and CDR2 FYEKMQ (reference sequence). This CDR3 region has 13 residues. DNA of the CDR3: TGTGCCAGCAGCGGGGGGCTCAATCAGCCCCAGCATTTT. It encodes CASSGGLNQPQHF.

The chain links TRBV19 to TRBJ2-7; tentatively, D is TRBD1 (6 bases). Germline CDR1 and CDR2: LNHDA and SQIVND (reference sequence). Trimming shortened V by 3 bases and J by 2 bases, and 8 bases separated the two germline ends. The CDR3 is 13 residues long. This chain's CDR3 is CASSMGQTYEQYF. The CDR3 coding sequence is TGTGCCAGTAGTATGGGACAAACCTACGAGCAGTACTTC.

The chain is built from TRBV19 and TRBJ2-3; 12 nucleotides align to TRBD2. V lost 7 bases and J lost 4; bases outside the gene matches: 9. Germline V gene sequence: CDR1 LNHDA, CDR2 SQIVND (reference sequence). The CDR3 sequence is 16 residues long. CDR3 coding DNA: TGTGCCAGTACCCCAAGACTAGCGGGAGCGGCAGATACGCAGTATTTT. Amino acids: CASTPRLAGAADTQYF.

This chain joins TRBV5-6 and TRBJ2-2, with 9 bases aligning to TRBD1. The CDR3 spans 15 residues. Per germline, CDR1 SGHDT and CDR2 YYEEEE. V shed 0 bases, J shed 3 bases, and the junction held 0 bases outside the gene matches. The CDR3 here is CASSLGDRDTGELFF. The CDR3 coding sequence is TGTGCCAGCAGCTTGGGGGACAGGGACACCGGGGAGCTGTTTTTT.

The gene calls are TRBV7-2 and TRBJ1-1; 10 bases line up with TRBD1. Germline loops: CDR1 SGHTA, CDR2 FQGNSA. J gave up 6 bases and V 6 bases, and 7 bases lay outside the gene matches. The CDR3 extends over 14 amino acids. The CDR3 region has the DNA TGTGCCAGCAGTAGGGACAGGGGATCGGCTGAAGCTTTCTTT. Its protein is CASSRDRGSAEAFF.

The chain carries TRBV5-1 and TRBJ2-1; D not certain. CDR1 SGHRS and CDR2 YFSETQ come from the germline V gene. The CDR3 has 13 residues. V lost 0 bases, J lost 15 bases, and 16 bases lay in between. Written as DNA, the CDR3 is TGCGCCAGCAGCTTGGGAGGTAGCAGTGAATGGTTCTTC. This translates into CASSLGGSSEWFF.

This chain links TRBV6-6 with TRBJ2-5; no clear D. V was trimmed by 0 bases and J by 13 bases, leaving 18 bases between them. CDR1 is MNHNY, CDR2 SVGAGI, per germline (reference sequence). CDR3 length: 14 amino acids. The CDR3 reads CASSYSTQDPRRYF. The CDR3, as DNA: TGTGCCAGCAGTTACTCAACGCAGGACCCGAGAAGGTACTTC.

The chain has TRBV27 and TRBJ1-1; a weak D match, TRBD1 (5 bases). CDR3 length equals 14 residues. V was clipped by 2 bases and J by 4 bases, with 11 bases between them. From germline, CDR1 is MNHEY and CDR2 SMNVEV (reference sequence). As DNA, the CDR3 is TGTGCCAGCAGTTTAGGGGCTGGGGGCACTGAAGCTTTCTTT. It translates to CASSLGAGGTEAFF.

The V and J genes are TRBV4-1 and TRBJ1-1; weak D call: TRBD1 (5 bases). Germline V gene data show CDR1 as MGHRA and CDR2 as YSYEKL. Deletions cut 5 bases from V and 1 base from J, with 11 bases between. This CDR3 region has 14 residues. The CDR3, as DNA: TGCGCCAGCAGCTTCAGGGTGGGGAACACTGAAGCTTTCTTT. It yields the protein CASSFRVGNTEAFF.

This clone appeared once. The rearrangement joins TRBV27 to TRBJ2-1, with no clear D. Per the germline V gene, CDR1 is MNHEY and CDR2 is SMNVEV (reference sequence). V lost 2 bases, J lost 7 bases, and 6 bases lay in between. The CDR3 is 12 amino acids. In nucleotides, the CDR3 is TGTGCCAGCAGTTTAGGGTGGAATGAGCAGTTCTTC. As protein: CASSLGWNEQFF.

This chain connects TRBV6-5 to TRBJ1-6, with 7 nucleotides matching TRBD1. From germline, CDR1 is MNHEY and CDR2 SVGAGI. This CDR3 has 14 amino acids. V shed 8 bases and J 3 bases; nucleotides not matched to a gene: 4. DNA for the CDR3: TGTGCCAGCTACAGGGGAGGCTATAATTCACCCCTCCACTTT. Protein: CASYRGGYNSPLHF.

This rearrangement joins TRBV9 to TRBJ2-1, with 14 positions matching TRBD2. The CDR3 runs to 15 residues. V lost 0 bases and J lost 9; bases outside the gene matches: 2. Germline assignment: CDR1 SGDLS and CDR2 YYNGEE. CDR3 region: CASSVGGLAGVEQFF. The CDR3 DNA reads TGTGCCAGCAGCGTAGGGGGACTAGCGGGAGTTGAGCAGTTCTTC.